This T cell receptor beta chain came from a study of CD8 T cells in ankylosing spondylitis. Study results and caveats: Some motif variants were previously reported in reactive arthritis synovial fluid and blood. Significant enrichment of disease-linked clones was reportedly seen in matched ankylosing spondylitis synovial fluid.

This clonotype was seen ten or more times. Antigen unknown. CDR3 length: 13 residues. Trimming removed 7 bases from V and 3 bases from J, with 9 bases in between. Quantitative molecular-barcoded 5'-RACE generated the TCR beta libraries. TCRdb used MiXCR to reprocess the 5' RACE reads, holding one entry per CDR3 protein. Of about 240,000 distinct CDR3 sequences in the sample, around 10% were seen once. The TCR originated in a male donor with ankylosing spondylitis or in good health (not recorded which). The sample was blood, either unsorted or a sorted T cell fraction (not recorded which). V gene TRBV12-3 or TRBV12-4 combines with J gene TRBJ1-4; no reliable D call. DNA for the CDR3: TGTGCCAGCACAGCAGCAGCTAATGAAAAACTGTTTTTT. This sequence encodes CASTAAANEKLFF.